This T cell receptor (beta chain) was sequenced in a study of vaccination and CD4 T cells after COVID-19. Turning to the study itself: Stimulation of cells relied on overlapping spike peptides derived from SARS-CoV-2, HCoV-NL63, HCoV-OC43 and HCoV-229E.

The assay that was used to sequence DNA from cultured CD4+ T cells was the Oncomine TCR Beta short-read assay. TCRdb re-analysed the PCR reads in MiXCR, keeping a single row per CDR3 protein. Seen here are 14,000 to 15,000 distinct CDR3 sequences, roughly four fifths observed once, and the top ten hold about a tenth. The treatment: roughly 11-day PBMC culture with coronavirus spike peptide pools or control peptides (ViraFEST assay). ViraFEST enlarged antigen-specific T cell populations with peptide pools and afterwards sequenced TCRs. Culture conditions combined more than 1.5 million PBMCs per well with 10 IU/ml IL-2 and roughly 10 ug/ml peptide pools. Comments on this clonotype: The antigen is undetermined.

V was cut by 0 bases and J by 0 bases, with 6 bases left in between. The CDR3 is 14 amino acids. Germline-derived CDR1 and CDR2 are DFQATT and SNEGSKA (reference sequence). General observations from the study: It was observed that, in convalescent patients, a median 86.3% of reactive clones arose only post-vaccination.

The clonotype was recovered from a human donor who had recovered from COVID-19. Sequencing used CD4+ T cells from blood, cultured in vitro. V is TRBV20-1 and J is TRBJ1-3, with no clear D. The CDR3 DNA reads as TGCAGTGCTAGAGACGCTCACTCTGGAAACACCATATATTTT. Amino acid sequence: CSARDAHSGNTIYF.